The 3 T cell receptor beta chains listed next were all sequenced from one sample in a study of T cell changes during pregnancy in multiple sclerosis. The assay was immunoSEQ multiplex PCR, and TCRdb's table has in-frame clones only and misses some. Of tens of thousands of clones listed, under 95% are singletons. Source: CD4+ T cells from peripheral blood mononuclear cells, taken in the third trimester of pregnancy. These receptors came from a female donor with multiple sclerosis, enrolled in a pregnancy study.

The J gene is TRBJ2-2, the V gene TRBV4-1, with D perhaps matching TRBD2 (5 bases). This CDR3 comprises 14 residues. Germline CDR1 and CDR2: MGHRA and YSYEKL. V was cut by 1 base and J by 5 bases, with 8 bases left in between. CDR3 DNA: TGCGCCAGCAGCCAAGTGAGGGAAACCGGGGAGCTGTTTTTT. It codes for CASSQVRETGELFF.

J is TRBJ2-2 and V is TRBV9, with 7 bases identical to TRBD1. J was trimmed by 4 bases and V by 3 bases; bases with no gene match: 12. Germline V gives CDR1 SGDLS, CDR2 YYNGEE. The CDR3 is 17 amino acids. CDR3 region: CASSAKGTAGGTGELFF. CDR3 DNA: TGTGCCAGCAGCGCTAAGGGAACAGCAGGGGGCACCGGGGAGCTGTTTTTT.

The rearrangement links TRBV28 to TRBJ2-7; a weak D match, TRBD1 (6 bases). This CDR3 region has 15 residues. Germline V gives CDR1 MDHEN, CDR2 SYDVKM. Trimming took off 0 bases at V and 3 bases at J, with 12 bases between the two ends. In DNA, the CDR3 is TGTGCCAGCAGTTTATGGGGGACAAAAAGCTACGAGCAGTACTTC. Its protein product is CASSLWGTKSYEQYF.